Sequencing of this T cell receptor (beta chain) was carried out in a study of cytomegalovirus exposure and HLA in healthy donors. With regard to this clone: Its target is not known.

Germline V gene sequence: CDR1 SGHAT, CDR2 FQDESV (reference sequence). The CDR3 spans 12 residues. V lost 6 bases to trimming and J lost 3 bases, with 9 bases between them. TCRdb's copy holds only in-frame clones and misses some; the assay was immunoSEQ multiplex PCR. This table holds tens of thousands of clones, around 96% found once. Study-level results: The dataset shows that most TCR sequences were rare, while some public TCRs occurred in many donors.

This clonotype originated in a man in his late teens or twenties in good health and CMV-seropositive. This chain links TRBV11-1 with TRBJ2-7; D may be TRBD1 (5 bases). Input material: PBMCs. The CDR3 reads CASSPTDYEQYF. The CDR3 region has the DNA TGTGCCAGCAGTCCGACAGACTACGAGCAGTACTTC.